The clone carrying this T cell receptor beta chain turned up a few times. The antigen is undetermined. The CDR3 totals 14 residues. Germline CDR1 SQVTM, CDR2 ANQGSEA. Trimming cost V 4 bases and J 4 bases; bases outside gene matches: 9. Amplification used 60 Vbeta primers and 13 Jbeta primers. Sequenced by immunoSEQ multiplex PCR; TCRdb stores in-frame clones only, minus some. Of around 120,000 clones listed, roughly three quarters are singletons. The sample belongs to a study of cytomegalovirus exposure and HLA in healthy donors. Whole-study findings and limits: Sequencing likely caused a cluster of highly shared sequence variants.

The sequenced material came from PBMCs. The genes are TRBV29-1 and TRBJ1-2; 7 nucleotides line up with TRBD1. The source is a woman under 30 in good health and CMV-seronegative. The DNA of the CDR3 is TGCAGCGTTGGGGAGCAGGGGGATGGCTATGGCTACACCTTC. Its translation is CSVGEQGDGYGYTF.